Each of the 14 T cell receptor beta chains below was sequenced from the same sample in a study of T-cell reconstitution after alpha-beta-depleted transplantation in children. Using unique molecular identifiers, the investigators prepared the TCRbeta library. TCRdb processed the PCR reads anew with MiXCR; each CDR3 protein has one entry. The sample contains about 470,000 distinct CDR3 sequences, roughly 44% of which appear only once. This material consisted of PBMCs, taken before TCRalphabeta/CD19-depleted stem cell transplant. Receptors were obtained from a girl aged 2 to 9 with aplastic anemia, due to receive a stem cell transplant.

The chain has TRBV5-1 and TRBJ2-1; the D gene is possibly TRBD2 (5 bases). V was trimmed by 1 base and J by 6 bases, leaving 14 bases between them. The germline CDR1 and CDR2 sequences are SGHRS and YFSETQ. The CDR3 is made up of 15 amino acids. The CDR3 reads CASSLRGPSGNEQFF. DNA of the CDR3: TGCGCCAGCAGCTTGAGAGGGCCCTCGGGCAATGAGCAGTTCTTC. The whole variable domain, filled in from reference TRBV5-1 and TRBJ2-1, reads KAGVTQTPRYLIKTRGQQVTLSCSPISGHRSVSWYQQTPGQGLQFLFEYFSETQRNKGNFPGRFSGRQFSNSRSEMNVSTLELGDSALYLCASSLRGPSGNEQFFGPGTRLTVL.

This clonotype has just a few counts. The chain is built from TRBV5-6 and TRBJ2-1, with D perhaps TRBD2 (5 bases). Between the trimmed V and J ends, which lost 3 bases and 6 bases, there was a span of 16 bases. CDR1 and CDR2 from the germline V gene are SGHDT and YYEEEE. The CDR3 has 15 amino acids. CDR3: CASSSLDSNGNEQFF. The CDR3 region has the DNA TGTGCCAGCAGCTCCCTGGACTCAAATGGCAATGAGCAGTTCTTC.

The rearrangement links TRBV7-9 to TRBJ2-7; TRBD1 aligns across 8 bases. CDR3 length: 15 residues. The germline V gene has CDR1 SEHNR and CDR2 FQNEAQ (reference sequence). V lost 2 bases to trimming and J lost 4 bases; unmatched junction nucleotides: 7. The DNA of the CDR3 is TGTGCCAGCAGCTTACCCGACAGGGGAGAGTACGAGCAGTACTTC. Its protein product is CASSLPDRGEYEQYF. Full variable domain (missing parts from reference TRBV7-9 and TRBJ2-7): DTGVSQNPRHKITKRGQNVTFRCDPISEHNRLYWYRQTLGQGPEFLTYFQNEAQLEKSRLLSDRFSAERPKGSFSTLEIQRTEQGDSAMYLCASSLPDRGEYEQYFGPGTRLTVT.

This chain's CDR3 is CASRLRDSPFYEQYF. The CDR3, as DNA: TGTGCCAGCAGGCTCCGGGACAGTCCTTTTTACGAGCAGTACTTC. V gene TRBV6-1 combines with J gene TRBJ2-7, with 7 bases matching TRBD1. The CDR3 spans 15 residues. The V gene's germline CDR1 is MNHNS and CDR2 SASEGT. V shed 6 bases, J shed 4 bases, and the junction held 12 bases outside the gene matches.

This clonotype was recorded a few times. The chain carries TRBV20-1 and TRBJ2-7; 11 nucleotides align to TRBD2. The CDR3 extends over 15 amino acids. V shed 6 bases and J 2 bases; nucleotides not matched to a gene: 9. Germline lookup yields CDR1 DFQATT and CDR2 SNEGSKA (reference sequence). CDR3 bases: TGCAGTGCCATTAAAACTAGCGGGGGACCCTACGAGCAGTACTTC. Translating it yields CSAIKTSGGPYEQYF.

The chain has TRBV23-1 and TRBJ1-1, with 10 positions matching TRBD1. TRBV23-1 falls under the ORF class, with uncertain function. The length of the CDR3 is 14 residues. V was pared by 9 bases and J by 0 bases, with 4 bases of the junction left unmatched. In nucleotides, the CDR3 is TGCGCCAGGGGGGACAGGGGAATGAACACTGAAGCTTTCTTT. Translating it yields CARGDRGMNTEAFF.

There are a few counts of this clonotype. The chain is built from TRBV9 and TRBJ1-1, with D hard to call. The germline V gene has CDR1 SGDLS and CDR2 YYNGEE. Between the trimmed V and J ends, which lost 3 bases and 0 bases, there was a span of 6 bases. The CDR3 consists of 13 residues. The CDR3 DNA reads TGTGCCAGCAGCGCGTCAATGAACACTGAAGCTTTCTTT. It is translated as CASSASMNTEAFF.

This chain uses TRBV28 with TRBJ2-7, with TRBD2 matching 13 bases. Germline CDR1 is MDHEN and CDR2 is SYDVKM. The CDR3 is 16 residues long. V was pared by 5 bases and J by 0 bases, with 4 bases of the junction left unmatched. CDR3 protein: CASSMGLAGSSYEQYF. For the CDR3, the DNA is TGTGCCAGCAGTATGGGACTAGCGGGGAGCTCCTACGAGCAGTACTTC.

The chain is built from TRBV12-3 or TRBV12-4 and TRBJ2-5, with TRBD2 matching over 9 bases. J gave up 1 base and V 3 bases, and 3 bases lay outside the gene matches. This CDR3 has 15 amino acids. CDR3 DNA sequence: TGTGCCAGCAGTTTGGCGGGGGGGATCCAAGAGACCCAGTACTTC. It codes for CASSLAGGIQETQYF.

The V call is TRBV2, the J call TRBJ2-3; TRBD1 matches at 10 bases. Germline V CDR1 and CDR2: SNHLY, FYNNEI. The ends lost 10 bases at V and 3 bases at J; junction bases unmatched: 7. This CDR3 is 14 amino acids long. CDR3 amino acids: CATEGQGITDTQYF. CDR3 DNA sequence: TGTGCCACCGAGGGACAGGGGATAACAGATACGCAGTATTTT. Filled out from reference TRBV2 and TRBJ2-3, the complete variable domain reads EPEVTQTPSHQVTQMGQEVILRCVPISNHLYFYWYRQILGQKVEFLVSFYNNEISEKSEIFDDQFSVERPDGSNFTLKIRSTKLEDSAMYFCATEGQGITDTQYFGPGTRLTVL.

This clonotype occurred many times. The J gene is TRBJ2-2, the V gene TRBV7-2; D gene uncertain. Germline values: CDR1 SGHTA, CDR2 FQGNSA. The V gene lost 5 bases and the J gene lost 6 bases, with 10 bases spanning the gap. The CDR3 totals 13 residues. In DNA, the CDR3 is TGTGCCAGCAGCGCGACGGTACCCGGGGAGCTGTTTTTT. It codes for CASSATVPGELFF.

This clonotype was observed many times. The chain has TRBV20-1 and TRBJ2-7, with 11 bases that match TRBD2. Per the germline V gene, CDR1 is DFQATT and CDR2 is SNEGSKA (reference sequence). The CDR3 is 13 amino acids. J lost 2 bases, V lost 6 bases, and 3 bases had no gene match. The CDR3 spells CSAPTSGTYEQYF. The DNA of the CDR3 is TGCAGTGCCCCGACTAGCGGGACCTACGAGCAGTACTTC.

The chain joins TRBV7-2 to TRBJ2-3; 10 positions agree with TRBD2. CDR1 and CDR2 from the germline V gene are SGHTA and FQGNSA. J lost 8 bases, V lost 5 bases, and 7 bases had no gene match. The CDR3 covers 14 residues. The CDR3 region has the DNA TGTGCCAGCAGCCCCAGCGGGGGGGCGGCTACGCAGTATTTT. Translation gives CASSPSGGAATQYF.

This clonotype has more than one count but fewer than ten. CDR3 region: CASSALPGQEGGYGYTF. CDR3 sequence (DNA): TGTGCCAGCAGCGCCCTCCCGGGACAGGAGGGAGGCTATGGCTACACCTTC. The chain carries TRBV27 and TRBJ1-2; 8 bases are shared with TRBD1. The CDR3 length is 17 residues. Trimming took 6 bases from V and 4 from J; bases not matched to a gene: 16. Germline V CDR1 and CDR2: MNHEY, SMNVEV (reference sequence).